One sample yielded the 21 T cell receptor beta chains listed below, sequenced in a study of blood T cell repertoires in COVID-19 (dated by TCRdb to between 2020 and 2021). Library method: the immunoSEQ multiplex PCR assay. TCRdb carries this immuneACCESS record with in-frame sequences only. Its versions omit some clonotypes, under half of them owing to an unresolved V gene in the studies checked, with the rest unexplained. The sample table lists about 130,000 clones, approximately 89% of them with a count of one. The biggest ten clones account for approximately 10% of the sample. Sequenced: peripheral blood. These receptors originate from a woman aged 70-85 years with COVID-19, enrolled during active disease.

The genes are TRBV5-4 and TRBJ2-7, with 7 positions matching TRBD1. The CDR3 is 15 amino acids. From germline, CDR1 is SGHNT and CDR2 YYREEE (reference sequence). V shed 3 bases, J shed 4 bases, and the junction held 10 bases outside the gene matches. The CDR3 region has the DNA TGTGCCAGCAGCTCTAAGCTGGACAGGAGGTACGAGCAGTACTTC. This sequence encodes CASSSKLDRRYEQYF.

The chain uses TRBV30 and TRBJ1-3; TRBD1 might be the D (5 bases). This CDR3 spans 13 amino acids. With 4 bases removed from V and 13 bases from J, the gap between germline ends came to 20 bases. Germline assignment: CDR1 GTSNPN and CDR2 SVGIG (reference sequence). This CDR3 reads CAWKGTGRQPIYF. CDR3 nucleotide sequence: TGTGCCTGGAAGGGTACAGGCCGTCAACCGATATATTTT. The full variable domain, completed using reference TRBV30 and TRBJ1-3, is SQTIHQWPATLVQPVGSPLSLECTVEGTSNPNLYWYRQAAGRGLQLLFYSVGIGQISSEVPQNLSASRPQDRQFILSSKKLLLSDSGFYLCAWKGTGRQPIYFGEGSWLTVV.

The V call is TRBV5-1, the J call TRBJ2-5, with a possible D match to TRBD1 (6 bases). CDR1 is SGHRS and CDR2 is YFSETQ in the germline V gene. This CDR3 spans 15 amino acids. V was clipped by 5 bases and J by 4 bases, with 18 bases between them. CDR3: CASRSGQNKGETQYF. The CDR3 DNA sequence: TGCGCCAGCAGAAGCGGACAGAACAAGGGAGAGACCCAGTACTTC.

J is TRBJ1-2 and V is TRBV6-5, with TRBD1 matching over 7 bases. The CDR3 has 14 amino acids. From germline, CDR1 is MNHEY and CDR2 SVGAGI. With V trimmed by 4 bases and J by 3 bases, 5 bases remained unmatched. CDR3 protein: CASSFTQGDYGYTF. Here the CDR3 DNA reads TGTGCCAGCAGTTTTACCCAGGGGGACTATGGCTACACCTTC.

The chain joins TRBV6-4 to TRBJ2-5, with 14 positions matching TRBD2. CDR1 and CDR2 from the germline V gene are MRHNA and SNTAGT. Losses at the gene ends were 0 bases for V and 5 bases for J; bases not matched to a gene: 8. CDR3 size: 18 residues. In nucleotides, the CDR3 is TGTGCCAGCAGTGACTCGCGACTAGCGGGGGGGCTGAAGGAGACCCAGTACTTC. Translating gives CASSDSRLAGGLKETQYF.

The gene calls are TRBV27 and TRBJ1-1, with D uncertain. Per germline, CDR1 MNHEY and CDR2 SMNVEV (reference sequence). The V and J ends lost 3 bases and 10 bases respectively, with 12 bases between them. The length of the CDR3 is 12 residues. The CDR3 region has the DNA TGTGCCAGCAGTTTCAACCGGGAGAGAGCTTTCTTT. Amino acids: CASSFNRERAFF.

The chain has TRBV6-4 and TRBJ2-3; 10 bases match TRBD2. CDR1 and CDR2 (germline): MRHNA, SNTAGT. Trimming removed 4 bases from V and 1 base from J; junction bases left unmatched: 2. This CDR3 has 15 residues. CDR3 sequence reads: CASSALAGGTDTQYF. The CDR3, as DNA: TGTGCCAGCAGTGCCCTAGCGGGGGGCACAGATACGCAGTATTTT.

The CDR3 sequence: CASSKGQTNTEAFF. The CDR3 DNA follows: TGTGCCAGTAGTAAGGGACAGACGAACACTGAAGCTTTCTTT. The chain couples TRBV19 to TRBJ1-1; 7 bases map to TRBD1. The CDR3 is 14 residues long. With V trimmed by 4 bases and J by 1 base, 3 bases remained unmatched. Germline-derived CDR1 and CDR2 are LNHDA and SQIVND (reference sequence).

This clone appeared once. The genes are TRBV7-9 and TRBJ1-1; the match to TRBD1 covers 9 bases. Trimming took 5 bases from V and 6 from J; bases not matched to a gene: 19. CDR3 size: 18 residues. Looked up from germline, CDR1 is SEHNR and CDR2 is FQNEAQ (reference sequence). CDR3 region: CASSPWRFTGGAEAEAFF. The CDR3 nucleotides are TGTGCCAGCAGCCCATGGAGGTTTACAGGGGGCGCCGAAGCTGAAGCTTTCTTT. The entire variable domain, with the rest obtained from reference TRBV7-9 and TRBJ1-1, is as follows: DTGVSQNPRHKITKRGQNVTFRCDPISEHNRLYWYRQTLGQGPEFLTYFQNEAQLEKSRLLSDRFSAERPKGSFSTLEIQRTEQGDSAMYLCASSPWRFTGGAEAEAFFGQGTRLTVV.

With respect to this clone: A read error may produce the germline difference seen at one junction end. V usage is TRBV28 and J usage is TRBJ1-4; 12 bases are a match to TRBD1. This CDR3 contains 16 residues. Germline V gene lookup returns CDR1 MDHEN and CDR2 SYDVKM. In DNA form, the CDR3 reads TGTACCAGCCGCCTGGGACAGGGGGCTATCAGTGAAAAACTGTTTTTT. Residues: CTSRLGQGAISEKLFF.

The chain combines TRBV19 with TRBJ1-1; a weak D match, TRBD1 (5 bases). Germline lookup yields CDR1 LNHDA and CDR2 SQIVND (reference sequence). The CDR3 totals 13 residues. Deletions cut 0 bases from V and 4 bases from J, with 6 bases between. CDR3 nucleotides: TGTGCCAGTAGTATAGACAGGGCCACTGAAGCTTTCTTT. This codes for CASSIDRATEAFF.

The chain is built from TRBV18 and TRBJ1-1; perhaps TRBD1 as D (6 bases). V dropped 1 base and J dropped 3 bases, with 9 bases sitting between them. This CDR3 is built from 14 residues. The V gene's germline CDR1 is KGHSH and CDR2 LQKENI. CDR3 DNA sequence: TGTGCCAGCTCACCACGGTCAGGGGACACTGAAGCTTTCTTT. This gives the protein CASSPRSGDTEAFF.

This clone occurred once. The gene calls are TRBV7-8 and TRBJ2-7; the match to TRBD1 covers 7 bases. The germline V gene encodes CDR1 SGHVS and CDR2 FQNEAQ. V shed 4 bases, J shed 4 bases, and the junction held 10 bases outside the gene matches. CDR3 length equals 15 residues. CDR3 protein: CASSSKTGMGYEQYF. CDR3 DNA: TGTGCCAGCAGCTCCAAGACAGGGATGGGTTACGAGCAGTACTTC.

The CDR3 sequence: CASSRGTDRANYGYTF. The DNA of the CDR3 is TGTGCCAGCAGCCGGGGAACAGACAGGGCTAACTATGGCTACACCTTC. This sequence joins TRBV7-9 and TRBJ1-2; the match to TRBD1 covers 7 bases. Per the germline V gene, CDR1 is SEHNR and CDR2 is FQNEAQ (reference sequence). This CDR3 spans 16 amino acids. J gave up 0 bases and V 5 bases, and 9 bases lay outside the gene matches. The whole variable domain, filled in from reference TRBV7-9 and TRBJ1-2, reads DTGVSQNPRHKITKRGQNVTFRCDPISEHNRLYWYRQTLGQGPEFLTYFQNEAQLEKSRLLSDRFSAERPKGSFSTLEIQRTEQGDSAMYLCASSRGTDRANYGYTFGSGTRLTVV.

This clone was detected only a few times. The chain links TRBV10-3 to TRBJ2-7; 9 nucleotides agree with TRBD1. The CDR3 loop spans 17 amino acids. Germline CDR1 is ENHRY and CDR2 is SYGVKD. The V segment lost 4 bases and the J segment 4 bases; nucleotides outside the gene matches: 14. The CDR3 loop reads CAISGRQPGTGIYEQYF. The CDR3 coding sequence is TGTGCCATCAGTGGCCGACAACCGGGGACAGGGATATACGAGCAGTACTTC.

The chain has TRBV5-4 and TRBJ1-6; 7 bases line up with TRBD1. Germline CDR1 SGHNT, CDR2 YYREEE (reference sequence). This CDR3 is 15 amino acids long. The V segment lost 2 bases and the J segment 9 bases; nucleotides outside the gene matches: 8. CDR3 DNA sequence: TGTGCCAGCAGCTTAGGAAGACAGGGAAGTTCACCCCTCCACTTT. This sequence encodes CASSLGRQGSSPLHF.

This chain links TRBV7-9 with TRBJ1-5, with TRBD1 as a possible D gene (5 bases). The CDR3 length is 15 residues. Trimming left V 1 base short and J 4 bases short, with 11 bases between. CDR1 SEHNR and CDR2 FQNEAQ come from the germline V gene (reference sequence). CDR3 coding DNA: TGTGCCAGCAGCTTAGGGGGAGGGGTGAATCAGCCCCAGCATTTT. Amino acid sequence: CASSLGGGVNQPQHF.

This chain connects TRBV30 to TRBJ1-6, with 8 bases identical to TRBD1. The germline CDR1 and CDR2 sequences are GTSNPN and SVGIG (reference sequence). CDR3 length equals 17 residues. The V gene end was trimmed by 2 bases and the J gene end by 0 bases; junction bases not matched to a gene: 6. The CDR3 DNA follows: TGTGCCTGGAGTTCGACAGGGGCTAGCTCCTATAATTCACCCCTCCACTTT. Its translation: CAWSSTGASSYNSPLHF. Drawing the rest from reference TRBV30 and TRBJ1-6, the complete variable domain is SQTIHQWPATLVQPVGSPLSLECTVEGTSNPNLYWYRQAAGRGLQLLFYSVGIGQISSEVPQNLSASRPQDRQFILSSKKLLLSDSGFYLCAWSSTGASSYNSPLHFGNGTRLTVT.

This chain links TRBV19 with TRBJ2-5, with 7 bases matching TRBD1. Germline CDR1 is LNHDA and CDR2 is SQIVND (reference sequence). The CDR3 sequence is 16 residues long. Trimming at V came to 1 base and at J to 3 bases, leaving 8 bases not matched to a gene. CDR3 loop: CASSIGTGAAEETQYF. The CDR3 DNA reads TGTGCCAGTAGTATAGGAACAGGGGCCGCCGAAGAGACCCAGTACTTC. Drawing the rest from reference TRBV19 and TRBJ2-5, the complete variable domain is DGGITQSPKYLFRKEGQNVTLSCEQNLNHDAMYWYRQDPGQGLRLIYYSQIVNDFQKGDIAEGYSVSREKKESFPLTVTSAQKNPTAFYLCASSIGTGAAEETQYFGPGTRLLVL.

The chain is built from TRBV18 and TRBJ1-6; D uncertain. The V and J ends lost 2 bases and 0 bases respectively, with 8 bases between them. CDR1 is KGHSH, CDR2 LQKENI, per germline. The CDR3 loop spans 16 amino acids. The CDR3 nucleotides read TGTGCCAGCTCACCATATAAGAGCTCCTATAATTCACCCCTCCACTTT. Its translation: CASSPYKSSYNSPLHF.

This clone came up once. The chain links TRBV7-2 to TRBJ2-1, with 10 bases identical to TRBD2. The ends lost 2 bases at V and 8 bases at J; junction bases unmatched: 9. The germline CDR1 and CDR2 sequences are SGHTA and FQGNSA. The CDR3 sequence is 16 residues long. In DNA, the CDR3 is TGTGCCAGCAGCTTACTAGCGGGGGAGCCCGGGTATGAGCAGTTCTTC. It is translated as CASSLLAGEPGYEQFF.